This T cell receptor (beta chain) was captured in a study of glioma-infiltrating T cells after dendritic cell vaccination. The primer mix had 60 V beta and 13 J beta primers. TCRdb keeps only in-frame clones here, not all; method: immunoSEQ multiplex PCR. Among roughly 62,000 clones listed, roughly four fifths were seen once. V lost 10 bases, J lost 3 bases, and 11 bases stayed unmatched. Germline CDR1 reads MNHEY; CDR2 reads SMNVEV (reference sequence). CDR3 length equals 15 residues. As to time point: after dendritic cell vaccination, including at tumor progression/relapse. Only patients with spare fresh-frozen tumor and over two years of follow-up were included.

This specimen consisted of blood, obtained after dendritic cell vaccination. This TCR came from a human donor with glioblastoma. The chain joins TRBV27 to TRBJ2-7, with TRBD1 identical over 11 bases. CDR3 coding DNA: TGTGCCATCAGAAATTCCGGGACAGGGGGCTACGAGCAGTACTTC. Its translation: CAIRNSGTGGYEQYF.